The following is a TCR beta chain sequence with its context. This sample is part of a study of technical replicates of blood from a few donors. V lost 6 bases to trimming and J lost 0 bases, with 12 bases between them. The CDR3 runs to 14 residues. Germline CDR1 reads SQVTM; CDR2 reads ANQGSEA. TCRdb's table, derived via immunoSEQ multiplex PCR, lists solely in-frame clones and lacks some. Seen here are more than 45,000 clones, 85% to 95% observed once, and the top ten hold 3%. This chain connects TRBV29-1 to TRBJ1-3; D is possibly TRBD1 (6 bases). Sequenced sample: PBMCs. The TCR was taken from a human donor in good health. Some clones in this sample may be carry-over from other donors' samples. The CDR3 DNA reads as TGCAGCGTATCAGGGGTCTCCTCTGGAAACACCATATATTTT. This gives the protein CSVSGVSSGNTIYF.